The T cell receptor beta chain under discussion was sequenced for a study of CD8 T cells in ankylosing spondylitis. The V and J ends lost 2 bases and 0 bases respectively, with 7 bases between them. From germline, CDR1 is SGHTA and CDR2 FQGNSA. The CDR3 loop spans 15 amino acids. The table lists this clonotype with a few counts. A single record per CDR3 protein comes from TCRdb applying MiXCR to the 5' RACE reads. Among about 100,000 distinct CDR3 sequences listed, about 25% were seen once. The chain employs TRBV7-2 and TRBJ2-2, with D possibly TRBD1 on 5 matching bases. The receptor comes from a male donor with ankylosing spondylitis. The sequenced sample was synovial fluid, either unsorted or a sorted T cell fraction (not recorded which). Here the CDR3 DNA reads TGTGCCAGCAGCTTAAGGGGCGCGAACACCGGGGAGCTGTTTTTT. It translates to CASSLRGANTGELFF.